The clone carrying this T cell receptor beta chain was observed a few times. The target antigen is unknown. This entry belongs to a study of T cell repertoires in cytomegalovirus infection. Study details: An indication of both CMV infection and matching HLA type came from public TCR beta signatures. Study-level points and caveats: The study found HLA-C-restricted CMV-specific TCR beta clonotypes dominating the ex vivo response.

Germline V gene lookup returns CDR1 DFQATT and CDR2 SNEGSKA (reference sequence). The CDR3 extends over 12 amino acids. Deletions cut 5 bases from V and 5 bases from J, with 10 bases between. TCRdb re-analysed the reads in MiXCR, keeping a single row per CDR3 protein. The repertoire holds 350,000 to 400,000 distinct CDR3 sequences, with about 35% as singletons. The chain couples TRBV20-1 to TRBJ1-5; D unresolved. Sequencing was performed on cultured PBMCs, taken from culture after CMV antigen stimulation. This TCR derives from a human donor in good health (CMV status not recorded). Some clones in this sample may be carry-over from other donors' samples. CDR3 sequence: CSARSDHQPQHF. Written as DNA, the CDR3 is TGCAGTGCTCGGAGTGATCATCAGCCCCAGCATTTT.